The 17 T cell receptor beta chains below all came from one sample that was sequenced in a study of blood T cell repertoires in COVID-19. Data came from immunoSEQ multiplex PCR; TCRdb stores just in-frame clones and leaves some out. The table includes about 140,000 clones, about 74% detected once. Sequencing was done on a sample of peripheral blood. The receptors originated from a man aged 50-60 years with acute or convalescent COVID-19.

This clone was seen a single time. The chain is built from TRBV5-1 and TRBJ1-2; TRBD1 aligns across 7 bases. V shed 4 bases, J shed 6 bases, and the junction held 6 bases outside the gene matches. The CDR3 is 13 amino acids. Germline loops: CDR1 SGHRS, CDR2 YFSETQ. CDR3 sequence reads: CASSPTGSNGYTF. The CDR3 bases are TGCGCCAGCAGCCCGACAGGGTCCAATGGCTACACCTTC.

This rearrangement joins TRBV6-1 to TRBJ2-2; 7 nucleotides agree with TRBD1. Germline V lookup: CDR1 MNHNS, CDR2 SASEGT. Trimming removed 2 bases from V and 6 bases from J; junction bases left unmatched: 6. The CDR3 is 15 residues long. CDR3 amino acids: CASSESPGTAGELFF. The DNA of the CDR3 is TGTGCCAGCAGTGAATCCCCAGGGACAGCCGGGGAGCTGTTTTTT.

The chain is built from TRBV18 and TRBJ2-2; 7 bases match TRBD2. Germline CDR1 is KGHSH and CDR2 is LQKENI. The CDR3 sequence is 15 residues long. Unmatched junction bases numbered 0, after V lost 1 base and J lost 1 base. CDR3 amino acids: CASSPLAGNTGELFF. The CDR3 nucleotides read TGTGCCAGCTCACCACTAGCGGGGAACACCGGGGAGCTGTTTTTT.

This clone was observed a handful of times. The chain carries TRBV3-1 (or the pseudogene TRBV3-2) and TRBJ1-2, with TRBD1 as a possible D gene (5 bases). The germline V and J ends were trimmed by 1 base and 4 bases, with 16 bases remaining between them. CDR1 is LGHDT, CDR2 YNNKEL, per germline (reference sequence). This CDR3 contains 16 residues. In nucleotides, the CDR3 is TGTGCCAGCAGCCAAGGACTAGGGGTAGCCTCCTATGGCTACACCTTC. Its protein is CASSQGLGVASYGYTF.

The chain uses TRBV5-8 and TRBJ1-1; 9 positions agree with TRBD1. Trimming at V came to 2 bases and at J to 5 bases, leaving 7 bases not matched to a gene. The CDR3 spans 15 residues. The germline V gene has CDR1 SGHTS and CDR2 YDEGEE. The CDR3 loop reads CASSFYDDRGTEAFF. The CDR3 DNA reads as TGTGCCAGCAGCTTTTACGACGACAGGGGGACTGAAGCTTTCTTT. Supplemented by reference TRBV5-8 and TRBJ1-1, the full variable domain reads EAGVTQSPTHLIKTRGQQATLRCSPISGHTSVYWYQQALGLGLQFLLWYDEGEERNRGNFPPRFSGRQFPNYSSELNVNALELEDSALYLCASSFYDDRGTEAFFGQGTRLTVV.

The chain combines TRBV18 with TRBJ1-5, with TRBD1 matching 7 bases. The germline CDR1 and CDR2 sequences are KGHSH and LQKENI. The CDR3 covers 14 residues. The V and J ends lost 3 bases and 3 bases, in that order; junction bases with no gene match: 2. CDR3 in amino acids: CASSPTGDNQPQHF. The CDR3 DNA is TGTGCCAGCTCACCTACAGGGGACAATCAGCCCCAGCATTTT.

V is TRBV21-1 and J is TRBJ2-1; TRBD1 was called by the table and not checked on the DNA. TRBV21-1 is shown as a pseudogene. This CDR3 contains 14 residues. The CDR3 region is CASSWRTGGNEQFF. The CDR3 DNA reads as TGTGCCAGCAGCTGGCGGACAGGGGGCAATGAGCAGTTCTTC.

About this clone itself: One end of the junction fails to match germline, which may point to a read error. The chain combines TRBV10-2 with TRBJ1-2, with D possibly being TRBD1 (5 bases). Germline CDR1 and CDR2: WSHSY and SAAADI. This CDR3 is 14 amino acids long. CDR3: CARSEPPGVGGYTF. In DNA form, the CDR3 reads TGCGCCCGCAGTGAGCCGCCGGGGGTGGGGGGCTACACCTTC.

V is TRBV3-1 (or the pseudogene TRBV3-2) and J is TRBJ2-3; a weak D match, TRBD1 (5 bases). CDR1 is LGHDT, CDR2 YNNKEL, per germline (reference sequence). The CDR3 is 16 residues long. V lost 4 bases to trimming and J lost 4 bases, with 18 bases between them. DNA for the CDR3: TGTGCCAGCAGCCGAACCGGGCCCCAAGGGGCAGATACGCAGTATTTT. As protein: CASSRTGPQGADTQYF.

The J gene is TRBJ1-6, the V gene TRBV7-8, with 8 bases lining up with TRBD1. This CDR3 is 15 amino acids long. Unmatched junction bases numbered 5, after V lost 5 bases and J lost 5 bases. Germline V gives CDR1 SGHVS, CDR2 FQNEAQ. In nucleotides, the CDR3 is TGTGCCAGCAGCCGACAGGGGACCAATAATTCACCCCTCCACTTT. Amino acid sequence: CASSRQGTNNSPLHF. Drawing the rest from reference TRBV7-8 and TRBJ1-6, the complete variable domain is GAGVSQSPRYKVAKRGQDVALRCDPISGHVSLFWYQQALGQGPEFLTYFQNEAQLDKSGLPSDRFFAERPEGSVSTLKIQRTQQEDSAVYLCASSRQGTNNSPLHFGNGTRLTVT.

CDR3 sequence (DNA): TGCGCCAGCAAGGATGTAGGTTTACGGGGGGGCTACAATGAGCAGTTCTTC. It encodes CASKDVGLRGGYNEQFF. The V gene is TRBV23-1, the J gene TRBJ2-1; 8 bases agree with TRBD2. TRBV23-1 is identified as an open reading frame with a role that is uncertain. With 7 bases clipped from V and 3 bases from J, the junction kept 14 bases outside the gene matches. This CDR3 region has 17 residues.

This sequence joins TRBV2 and TRBJ2-5; TRBD1 matches 10 bases. Looked up from germline, CDR1 is SNHLY and CDR2 is FYNNEI. The CDR3 runs to 15 residues. The V gene end was trimmed by 6 bases and the J gene end by 5 bases; junction bases not matched to a gene: 9. The CDR3 DNA is TGTGCCAGCAGCAGGGACAGGGGTCCCGAGGAGACCCAGTACTTC. Its protein is CASSRDRGPEETQYF.

The gene calls are TRBV5-1 and TRBJ2-3, with 7 positions matching TRBD1. Germline values: CDR1 SGHRS, CDR2 YFSETQ. The V gene end was trimmed by 3 bases and the J gene end by 3 bases; junction bases not matched to a gene: 1. CDR3 length: 13 residues. CDR3: CASSSQGTDTQYF. As DNA, the CDR3 is TGCGCCAGCAGCTCACAGGGGACAGATACGCAGTATTTT.

V is TRBV29-1 and J is TRBJ1-2; 8 bases agree with TRBD1. With 6 bases clipped from V and 4 bases from J, the junction kept 13 bases outside the gene matches. This CDR3 contains 15 residues. Per germline, CDR1 SQVTM and CDR2 ANQGSEA. This CDR3 is CSVTQGAVAAYGYTF. In DNA, the CDR3 is TGCAGCGTCACCCAGGGGGCTGTGGCCGCCTATGGCTACACCTTC.

V and J are TRBV6-2 or TRBV6-3 and TRBJ2-1; 15 positions agree with TRBD2. The CDR3 has 20 amino acids. Germline V lookup: CDR1 MNHEY, CDR2 SVGEGT. Germline trimming cut 4 bases from V and 0 bases from J; bases unmatched to any gene: 10. The CDR3: CASSSRPGLAGGRSYNEQFF. The CDR3 region has the DNA TGTGCCAGCAGTTCCCGTCCGGGACTAGCGGGGGGCCGCTCCTACAATGAGCAGTTCTTC.

This chain connects TRBV11-2 to TRBJ2-5; 8 bases line up with TRBD2. J gave up 1 base and V 9 bases, and 4 bases lay outside the gene matches. CDR1 and CDR2 from the germline V gene are SGHAT and FQNNGV. The CDR3 extends over 13 amino acids. Here the CDR3 reads CASLAGSQETQYF. The CDR3, as DNA: TGTGCCAGTTTAGCGGGATCCCAAGAGACCCAGTACTTC.

The CDR3 DNA is TGTGCCAGCAGCTCAAGCAGCCGGACAGGGAACACTGAAGCTTTCTTT. Amino acid sequence: CASSSSSRTGNTEAFF. The chain uses TRBV7-9 and TRBJ1-1; 7 nucleotides align to TRBD1. V was pared by 4 bases and J by 1 base, with 9 bases of the junction left unmatched. The CDR3 loop spans 16 amino acids. Germline CDR1 is SEHNR and CDR2 is FQNEAQ (reference sequence).